This entry features one TCR beta chain sequence. This sample was taken from a study of cytomegalovirus exposure and HLA in healthy donors. There are 16 residues in the CDR3. V lost 0 bases and J lost 0, with 10 bases in between. Looked up from germline, CDR1 is SGHRS and CDR2 is YFSETQ. The study ran its PCR with 60 Vbeta and 13 Jbeta primers. Clones were read by immunoSEQ multiplex PCR, and TCRdb kept only the in-frame ones, dropping some. This sample has 120,000 or so clones, with 70% to 80% found just once. The gene calls are TRBV5-1 and TRBJ1-3; D is unclear. The receptor comes from a man between 18 and 29 years old in good health and CMV-seronegative. Sequencing was done on a sample of PBMCs. CDR3 in amino acids: CASSLDSPDSGNTIYF. In nucleotides, the CDR3 is TGCGCCAGCAGCTTGGACAGTCCGGACTCTGGAAACACCATATATTTT.